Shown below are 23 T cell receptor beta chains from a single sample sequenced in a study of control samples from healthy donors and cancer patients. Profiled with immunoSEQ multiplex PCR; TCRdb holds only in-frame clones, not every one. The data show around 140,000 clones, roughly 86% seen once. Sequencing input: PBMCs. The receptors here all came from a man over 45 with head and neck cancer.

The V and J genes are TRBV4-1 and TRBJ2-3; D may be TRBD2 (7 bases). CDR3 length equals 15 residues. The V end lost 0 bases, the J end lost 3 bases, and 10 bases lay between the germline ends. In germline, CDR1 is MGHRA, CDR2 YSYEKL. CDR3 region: CASSQEGGGTDTQYF. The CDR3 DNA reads TGCGCCAGCAGCCAAGAAGGGGGGGGAACAGATACGCAGTATTTT.

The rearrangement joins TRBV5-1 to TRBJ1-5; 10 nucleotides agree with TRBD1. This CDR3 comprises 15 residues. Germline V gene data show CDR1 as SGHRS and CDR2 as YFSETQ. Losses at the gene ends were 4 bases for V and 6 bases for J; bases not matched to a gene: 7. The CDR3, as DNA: TGCGCCAGCAGCATGACAGGGGGCGCAGGTCAGCCCCAGCATTTT. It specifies CASSMTGGAGQPQHF.

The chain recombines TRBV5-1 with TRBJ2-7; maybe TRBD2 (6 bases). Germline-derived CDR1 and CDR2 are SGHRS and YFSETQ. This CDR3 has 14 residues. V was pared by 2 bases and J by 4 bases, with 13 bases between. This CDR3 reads CASSFGTGGYEQYF. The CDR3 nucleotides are TGCGCCAGCAGCTTTGGGACCGGAGGGTACGAGCAGTACTTC.

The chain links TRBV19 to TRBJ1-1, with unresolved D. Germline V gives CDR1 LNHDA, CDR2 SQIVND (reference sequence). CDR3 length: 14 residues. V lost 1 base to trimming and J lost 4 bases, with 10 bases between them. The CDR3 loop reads CASSIGRRTTEAFF. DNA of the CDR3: TGTGCCAGTAGTATAGGACGGCGAACCACTGAAGCTTTCTTT. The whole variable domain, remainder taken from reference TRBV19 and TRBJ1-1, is DGGITQSPKYLFRKEGQNVTLSCEQNLNHDAMYWYRQDPGQGLRLIYYSQIVNDFQKGDIAEGYSVSREKKESFPLTVTSAQKNPTAFYLCASSIGRRTTEAFFGQGTRLTVV.

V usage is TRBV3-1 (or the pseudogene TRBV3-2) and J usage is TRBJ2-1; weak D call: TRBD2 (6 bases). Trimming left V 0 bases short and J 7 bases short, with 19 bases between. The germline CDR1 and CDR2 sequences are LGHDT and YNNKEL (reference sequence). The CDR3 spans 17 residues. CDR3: CASSQELGRDSLNEQFF. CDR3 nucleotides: TGTGCCAGCAGCCAAGAATTAGGGCGGGATTCTCTGAATGAGCAGTTCTTC.

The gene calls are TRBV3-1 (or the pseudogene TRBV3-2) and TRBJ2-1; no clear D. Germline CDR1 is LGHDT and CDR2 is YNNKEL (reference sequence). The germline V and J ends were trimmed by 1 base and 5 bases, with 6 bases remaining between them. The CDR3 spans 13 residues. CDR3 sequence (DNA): TGTGCCAGCAGCCAAGCGTACAACAATGAGCAGTTCTTC. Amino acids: CASSQAYNNEQFF.

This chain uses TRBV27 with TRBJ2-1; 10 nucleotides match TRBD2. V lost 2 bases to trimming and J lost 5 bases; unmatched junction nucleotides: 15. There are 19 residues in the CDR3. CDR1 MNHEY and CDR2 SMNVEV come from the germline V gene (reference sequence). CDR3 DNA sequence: TGTGCCAGCAGTTTAATATCAGTGGCTAGCGGGAGTCCGGACAATGAGCAGTTCTTC. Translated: CASSLISVASGSPDNEQFF.

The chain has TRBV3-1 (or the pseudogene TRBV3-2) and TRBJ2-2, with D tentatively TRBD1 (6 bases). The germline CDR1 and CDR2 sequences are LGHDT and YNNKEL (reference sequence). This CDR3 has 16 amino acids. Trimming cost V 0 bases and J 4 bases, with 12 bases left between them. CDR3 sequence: CASSQEPRGGTGELFF. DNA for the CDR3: TGTGCCAGCAGCCAAGAACCCAGGGGCGGCACCGGGGAGCTGTTTTTT.

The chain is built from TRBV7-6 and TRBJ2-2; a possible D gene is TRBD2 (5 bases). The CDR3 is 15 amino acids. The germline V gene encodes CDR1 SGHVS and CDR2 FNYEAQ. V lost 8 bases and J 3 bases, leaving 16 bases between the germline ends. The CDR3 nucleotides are TGTGCCAGCCACCGGCCGGGATCCCACACCGGGGAGCTGTTTTTT. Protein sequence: CASHRPGSHTGELFF.

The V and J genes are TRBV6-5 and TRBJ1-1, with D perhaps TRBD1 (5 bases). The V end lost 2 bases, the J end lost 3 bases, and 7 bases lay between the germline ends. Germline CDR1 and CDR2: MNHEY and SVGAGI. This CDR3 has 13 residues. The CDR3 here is CASSYRGYTEAFF. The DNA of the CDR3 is TGTGCCAGCAGTTACAGGGGATACACTGAAGCTTTCTTT.

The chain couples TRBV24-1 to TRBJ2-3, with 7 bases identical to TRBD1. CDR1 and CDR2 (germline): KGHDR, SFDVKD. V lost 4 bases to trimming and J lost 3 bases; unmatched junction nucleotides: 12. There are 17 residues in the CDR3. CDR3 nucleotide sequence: TGTGCCACCAGTGAGGCCGGGACAGCGCCATTTACAGATACGCAGTATTTT. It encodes CATSEAGTAPFTDTQYF.

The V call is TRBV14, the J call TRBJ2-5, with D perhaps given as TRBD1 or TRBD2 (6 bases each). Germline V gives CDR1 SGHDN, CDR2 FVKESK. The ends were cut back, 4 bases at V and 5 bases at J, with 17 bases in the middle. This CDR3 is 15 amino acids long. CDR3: CASSPLTGARETQYF. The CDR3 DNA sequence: TGTGCCAGCAGCCCCCTCACGGGGGCGCGGGAGACCCAGTACTTC.

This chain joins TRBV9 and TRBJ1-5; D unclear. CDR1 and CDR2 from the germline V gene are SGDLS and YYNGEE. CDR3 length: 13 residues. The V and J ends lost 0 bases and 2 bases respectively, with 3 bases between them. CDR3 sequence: CASSVAGNQPQHF. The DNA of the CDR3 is TGTGCCAGCAGCGTAGCCGGCAATCAGCCCCAGCATTTT.

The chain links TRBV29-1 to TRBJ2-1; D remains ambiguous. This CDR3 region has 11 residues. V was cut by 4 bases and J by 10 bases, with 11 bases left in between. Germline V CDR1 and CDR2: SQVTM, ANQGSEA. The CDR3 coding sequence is TGCAGCGTTGCAAGGGTATGGGAGCAGTTCTTC. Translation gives CSVARVWEQFF.

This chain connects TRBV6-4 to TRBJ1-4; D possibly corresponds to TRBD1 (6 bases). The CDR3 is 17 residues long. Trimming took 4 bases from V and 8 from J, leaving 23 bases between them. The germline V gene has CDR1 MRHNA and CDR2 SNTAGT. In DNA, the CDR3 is TGTGCCAGCAGTGTGGTAGCCCAGGACAGAACGTACGAAAAACTGTTTTTT. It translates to CASSVVAQDRTYEKLFF.

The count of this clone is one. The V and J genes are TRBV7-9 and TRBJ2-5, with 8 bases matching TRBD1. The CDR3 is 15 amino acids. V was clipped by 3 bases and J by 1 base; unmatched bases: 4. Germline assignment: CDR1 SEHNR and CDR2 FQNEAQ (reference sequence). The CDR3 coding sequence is TGTGCCAGCAGCTTGGACAGGGCAGGCCAAGAGACCCAGTACTTC. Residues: CASSLDRAGQETQYF.

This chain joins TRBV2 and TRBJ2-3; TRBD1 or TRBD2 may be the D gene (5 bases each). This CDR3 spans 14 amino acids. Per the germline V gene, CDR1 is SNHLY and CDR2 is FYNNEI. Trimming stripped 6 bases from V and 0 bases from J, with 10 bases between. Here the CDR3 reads CASREGSSTDTQYF. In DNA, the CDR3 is TGTGCCAGCAGAGAGGGGTCTAGCACAGATACGCAGTATTTT.

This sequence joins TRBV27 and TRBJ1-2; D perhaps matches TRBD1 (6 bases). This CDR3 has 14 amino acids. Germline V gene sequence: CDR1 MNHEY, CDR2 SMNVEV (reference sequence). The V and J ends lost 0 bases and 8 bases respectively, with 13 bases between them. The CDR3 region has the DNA TGTGCCAGCAGTTTATCAGGGGGGGCGCGGGGCTACACCTTC. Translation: CASSLSGGARGYTF.

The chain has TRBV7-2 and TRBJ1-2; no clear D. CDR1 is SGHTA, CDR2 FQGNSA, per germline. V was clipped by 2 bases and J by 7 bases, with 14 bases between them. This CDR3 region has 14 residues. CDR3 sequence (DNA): TGTGCCAGCAGCTTAAGTGAAGTCTCCTCTGGCTACACCTTC. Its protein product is CASSLSEVSSGYTF.

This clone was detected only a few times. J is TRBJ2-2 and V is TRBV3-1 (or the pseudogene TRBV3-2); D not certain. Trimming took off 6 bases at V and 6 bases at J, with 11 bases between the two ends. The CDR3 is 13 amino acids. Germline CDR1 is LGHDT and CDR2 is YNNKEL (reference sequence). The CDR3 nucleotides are TGTGCCAGCAGAGAAGATGGGGCCGGGGAGCTGTTTTTT. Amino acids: CASREDGAGELFF.

CDR3 sequence: CAISGQGGVPNTEAFF. CDR3 bases: TGTGCCATCAGCGGACAGGGAGGGGTCCCGAACACTGAAGCTTTCTTT. V is TRBV10-3 and J is TRBJ1-1; 8 bases align to TRBD1. The V gene end was trimmed by 6 bases and the J gene end by 1 base; junction bases not matched to a gene: 10. The CDR3 contains 16 residues. CDR1 is ENHRY and CDR2 is SYGVKD in the germline V gene.

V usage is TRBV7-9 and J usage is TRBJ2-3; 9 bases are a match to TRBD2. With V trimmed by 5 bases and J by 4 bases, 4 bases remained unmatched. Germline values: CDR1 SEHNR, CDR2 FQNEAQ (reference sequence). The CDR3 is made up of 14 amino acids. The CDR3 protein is CASSNGLAPDTQYF. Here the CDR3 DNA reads TGTGCCAGCAGCAATGGACTAGCGCCAGATACGCAGTATTTT.

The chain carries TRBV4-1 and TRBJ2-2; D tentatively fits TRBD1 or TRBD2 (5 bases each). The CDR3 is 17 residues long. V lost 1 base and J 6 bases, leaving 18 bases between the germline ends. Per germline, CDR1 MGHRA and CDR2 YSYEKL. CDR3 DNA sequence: TGCGCCAGCAGCCAAGGAGGGGCAGGGCAAAAAGCCGGGGAGCTGTTTTTT. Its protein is CASSQGGAGQKAGELFF.